This TCR beta chain was captured in a study of T-cell reconstitution after alpha-beta-depleted transplantation in children. Unique molecular identifiers were incorporated during preparation of the TCRbeta library. TCRdb itself ran the PCR reads through MiXCR, one entry per CDR3 protein. The data show approximately 83,000 distinct CDR3 sequences, with 9% to 15% seen just once and approximately 15% held by the top ten. Germline values: CDR1 SQVTM, CDR2 ANQGSEA. The V end was cut by 4 bases, the J end by 4 bases, with 10 bases between. The CDR3 is 13 residues long. The receptor comes from a human donor who donated a stem cell graft to a child with inherited bone marrow failure. This material consisted of PBMCs from the stem cell graft donor, taken from the stem cell graft. J is TRBJ2-2 and V is TRBV29-1; either TRBD1 or TRBD2 may supply D (5 bases each). For the CDR3, the DNA is TGCAGCGTTGTTCGGGGCGGCACCGGGGAGCTGTTTTTT. This gives the protein CSVVRGGTGELFF.